This T cell receptor beta chain stems from a study of blood T cell repertoires in COVID-19. The table came from immunoSEQ multiplex PCR; TCRdb's copy has only in-frame clones and leaves some out. The sample holds some 120,000 clones; roughly 90% are singletons and the top ten take approximately 8%. The specimen sequenced was peripheral blood. The sequence derives from a man aged 45-60 years with acute or convalescent COVID-19.

The CDR3 protein is CASSPLSGRAEETQYF. In nucleotides, the CDR3 is TGTGCCAGCAGTCCCCTCAGCGGGAGAGCAGAAGAGACCCAGTACTTC. This chain connects TRBV28 to TRBJ2-5; TRBD2 matches at 8 bases. J was trimmed by 3 bases and V by 5 bases; bases with no gene match: 11. From germline, CDR1 is MDHEN and CDR2 SYDVKM. The length of the CDR3 is 16 residues.